The clone carrying this T cell receptor (beta chain) was recorded once. Its antigen remains unknown. Sequenced by immunoSEQ multiplex PCR; TCRdb stores in-frame clones only, minus some. The sample has roughly 400,000 clones; approximately 91% are singletons. Treatment defined: approximately 18 received Ad26.COV2.S at low or high dose, single or two shots; about five received placebo; per-sample allocation not given. Sampling was done on day 63 after the first vaccine or placebo injection. Vaccine was an Ad26 vector expressing Wuhan-strain SARS-CoV-2 spike. This record comes from a study of Ad26.COV2.S vaccination and SARS-CoV-2 variants. Whole-study context: Within the COV1001 Ad26.COV2.S trial arm, the donor was enrolled. Participants got Ad26.COV2.S intramuscularly, once or twice 56 days apart. Study findings and constraints: TCR breadth and depth analyses may have underestimated total T cell responses.

Trimming removed 4 bases from V and 4 bases from J, with 2 bases in between. Germline values: CDR1 SGDLS, CDR2 YYNGEE. The CDR3 covers 11 residues. The chain employs TRBV9 and TRBJ2-2; no reliable D call. The TCR originated in a person between 18 and 65 years old who received the Ad26.COV2.S COVID-19 vaccine or a placebo. Sample: peripheral blood, taken in a trial of Ad26.COV2.S vaccine versus placebo. In DNA, the CDR3 is TGTGCCAGCAGCTCCACCGGGGAGCTGTTTTTT. Translated: CASSSTGELFF. Variable domain in full (rest from reference TRBV9 and TRBJ2-2): DSGVTQTPKHLITATGQRVTLRCSPRSGDLSVYWYQQSLDQGLQFLIQYYNGEERAKGNILERFSAQQFPDLHSELNLSSLELGDSALYFCASSSTGELFFGEGSRLTVL.